The 26 T cell receptor beta chains presented below share a single source sample, sequenced in a study of blood T cell repertoires in COVID-19. Sequencing used immunoSEQ multiplex PCR; TCRdb keeps in-frame clones, though not all of them. The data hold around 200,000 clones, with approximately 80% observed a single time. The sample consisted of peripheral blood. The receptor source for this set is a human donor in a cohort sampled during active COVID-19.

V is TRBV20-1 and J is TRBJ2-3, with D possibly TRBD2 on 6 matching bases. This CDR3 is 11 amino acids long. Per germline, CDR1 DFQATT and CDR2 SNEGSKA (reference sequence). V lost 6 bases and J lost 3, with 7 bases in between. The CDR3 nucleotides are TGCAGTGCCGGGGGTACAGATACGCAGTATTTT. The encoded protein is CSAGGTDTQYF.

The V and J genes are TRBV9 and TRBJ1-2; 7 bases line up with TRBD1. This CDR3 is built from 13 residues. CDR1 is SGDLS and CDR2 is YYNGEE in the germline V gene. The V and J ends lost 0 bases and 7 bases, in that order; junction bases with no gene match: 3. CDR3 residues: CASSVDQGVGYTF. The CDR3, as DNA: TGTGCCAGCAGCGTAGATCAGGGGGTTGGCTACACCTTC.

The V and J genes are TRBV19 and TRBJ1-5, with D possibly matching TRBD1 (5 bases). The CDR3 has 13 amino acids. CDR1 LNHDA and CDR2 SQIVND come from the germline V gene (reference sequence). Trimming removed 5 bases from V and 5 bases from J, with 10 bases in between. Here the CDR3 DNA reads TGTGCCAGTAGTCCCCAGGGTTATCAGCCCCAGCATTTT. This sequence encodes CASSPQGYQPQHF. The full variable domain, rest sourced from reference TRBV19 and TRBJ1-5, is DGGITQSPKYLFRKEGQNVTLSCEQNLNHDAMYWYRQDPGQGLRLIYYSQIVNDFQKGDIAEGYSVSREKKESFPLTVTSAQKNPTAFYLCASSPQGYQPQHFGDGTRLSIL.

The count of this clone is one. A read error is likely, as this CDR3 ends without the conserved phenylalanine or tryptophan. No DNA is shown, since the ends of the CDR3 on it are uncertain; the CDR3 is the one TCRdb lists. The chain joins TRBV12-3 or TRBV12-4 to TRBJ2-3; the D call of TRBD1 is as the table states it, not checked on the DNA. The CDR3 contains 12 residues when both ends are counted. CDR3 residues: CASSFTGTGLFH.

This rearrangement joins TRBV2 to TRBJ1-1, with a tentative D call TRBD1 (5 bases). Between the trimmed V and J ends, which lost 4 bases and 5 bases, there was a span of 11 bases. The CDR3 length is 13 residues. Looked up from germline, CDR1 is SNHLY and CDR2 is FYNNEI. The CDR3 spells CASSVGRGTEAFF. CDR3 DNA sequence: TGTGCCAGCAGTGTGGGGCGGGGGACTGAAGCTTTCTTT.

The chain joins TRBV3-1 (or the pseudogene TRBV3-2) to TRBJ2-7, with TRBD2 as a possible D gene (5 bases). Trimming pared 3 bases from V and 2 bases from J, leaving 14 bases between. Germline-derived CDR1 and CDR2 are LGHDT and YNNKEL (reference sequence). CDR3 length: 15 amino acids. CDR3 residues: CASSHEDSFAYEQYF. The CDR3 DNA follows: TGTGCCAGCAGCCATGAGGACTCCTTTGCCTACGAGCAGTACTTC.

This chain uses TRBV7-6 with TRBJ2-2; 8 nucleotides match TRBD2. Germline V gives CDR1 SGHVS, CDR2 FNYEAQ. The ends lost 5 bases at V and 2 bases at J; junction bases unmatched: 7. CDR3 length equals 16 residues. CDR3: CASSPRGGSNTGELFF. The CDR3 DNA reads as TGTGCCAGCAGCCCTCGGGGGGGATCAAACACCGGGGAGCTGTTTTTT.

V is TRBV5-6 and J is TRBJ2-1, with 8 bases identical to TRBD1. With 3 bases clipped from V and 6 bases from J, the junction kept 5 bases outside the gene matches. Germline CDR1 reads SGHDT; CDR2 reads YYEEEE. There are 14 residues in the CDR3. The DNA of the CDR3 is TGTGCCAGCAGCTGGACAGGGAATGGCAATGAGCAGTTCTTC. Translated: CASSWTGNGNEQFF.

This rearrangement joins TRBV2 to TRBJ1-5; unclear D gene. Germline loops: CDR1 SNHLY, CDR2 FYNNEI. The CDR3 loop spans 14 amino acids. V lost 1 base, J lost 11 bases, and 15 bases lay in between. The CDR3 spells CASSEGLAPLAQHF. The DNA for the CDR3 is TGTGCCAGCAGTGAAGGACTGGCCCCTTTGGCCCAGCATTTT.

This clone was detected a few times. The J gene is TRBJ2-7, the V gene TRBV5-1, with 11 bases lining up with TRBD2. V lost 2 bases, J lost 2 bases, and 0 bases stayed unmatched. CDR3 length: 14 amino acids. The germline CDR1 and CDR2 sequences are SGHRS and YFSETQ. CDR3 loop: CASSLLAGAYEQYF. CDR3 DNA: TGCGCCAGCAGCTTACTAGCGGGGGCCTACGAGCAGTACTTC.

This clone was recorded only once. The chain has TRBV5-5 and TRBJ1-1, with D perhaps TRBD1 (6 bases). The CDR3 covers 13 residues. Trimming removed 0 bases at V and 6 bases at J, with 9 bases between. CDR1 SGHKS and CDR2 YYEKEE come from the germline V gene (reference sequence). The CDR3 loop reads CASSLVEGAEAFF. CDR3 nucleotide sequence: TGTGCCAGCAGCTTGGTTGAGGGGGCTGAAGCTTTCTTT. The complete variable domain, with remaining parts taken from reference TRBV5-5 and TRBJ1-1, reads DAGVTQSPTHLIKTRGQQVTLRCSPISGHKSVSWYQQVLGQGPQFIFQYYEKEERGRGNFPDRFSARQFPNYSSELNVNALLLGDSALYLCASSLVEGAEAFFGQGTRLTVV.

The chain recombines TRBV7-8 with TRBJ2-1; D possibly corresponds to TRBD2 (5 bases). The germline V and J ends were trimmed by 6 bases and 6 bases, with 15 bases remaining between them. The CDR3 consists of 14 residues. Germline V lookup: CDR1 SGHVS, CDR2 FQNEAQ. The CDR3 DNA is TGTGCCAGCAGGGACTGGACTTCCCCCAATGAGCAGTTCTTC. Its protein product is CASRDWTSPNEQFF.

The V call is TRBV5-1, the J call TRBJ2-1, with D possibly being TRBD1 (7 bases). The CDR3 covers 14 residues. Germline assignment: CDR1 SGHRS and CDR2 YFSETQ. With 3 bases removed from V and 7 bases from J, the gap between germline ends came to 14 bases. The CDR3 DNA reads as TGCGCCAGCAGCTGGGGGGACAGTAATAATGAGCAGTTCTTC. This translates into CASSWGDSNNEQFF.

The chain employs TRBV15 and TRBJ2-7; 7 bases line up with TRBD1. Germline-derived CDR1 and CDR2 are LNHNV and YYDKDF (reference sequence). The CDR3 spans 14 residues. Trimming cost V 5 bases and J 1 base; bases outside gene matches: 5. The CDR3 reads CATSPRQGSYEQYF. The CDR3 DNA reads as TGTGCCACCAGCCCCCGACAGGGTTCCTACGAGCAGTACTTC.

V is TRBV29-1 and J is TRBJ2-7; 10 bases fit TRBD1. The CDR3 has 13 residues. CDR1 SQVTM and CDR2 ANQGSEA come from the germline V gene. V lost 7 bases, J lost 4 bases, and 7 bases stayed unmatched. In DNA form, the CDR3 reads TGCAGCGCTAGACAGGGGGCGTCGTACGAGCAGTACTTC. The encoded protein is CSARQGASYEQYF.

The rearrangement joins TRBV19 to TRBJ1-1; tentative D call: TRBD1 (5 bases). Trimming cost V 0 bases and J 4 bases, with 12 bases left between them. CDR3 length: 15 residues. The germline CDR1 and CDR2 sequences are LNHDA and SQIVND (reference sequence). The CDR3 DNA is TGTGCCAGTAGTATAGATGGGGGGTTGGGCACTGAAGCTTTCTTT. It yields the protein CASSIDGGLGTEAFF.

Points on this clone: The identical CDR3 is also encoded by other nucleotide sequences in the sample. This sequence joins TRBV5-1 and TRBJ1-4, with TRBD1 matching over 11 bases. The J segment lost 7 bases and the V segment lost 0 bases, leaving 2 bases of the junction unmatched. Per germline, CDR1 SGHRS and CDR2 YFSETQ. The CDR3 contains 15 residues. The CDR3 loop is CASSLEGQGGEKLFF. For the CDR3, the DNA is TGCGCCAGCAGCTTGGAGGGACAGGGGGGTGAAAAACTGTTTTTT.

The V gene is TRBV28, the J gene TRBJ1-1, with D tentatively TRBD1 (6 bases). Germline V gives CDR1 MDHEN, CDR2 SYDVKM. V lost 2 bases, J lost 3 bases, and 16 bases lay in between. The CDR3 consists of 16 residues. The CDR3: CASSLTWTAPHTEAFF. CDR3 DNA: TGTGCCAGCAGTTTAACCTGGACAGCCCCACACACTGAAGCTTTCTTT.

This clone was detected once. V usage is TRBV21-1 and J usage is TRBJ2-5; the table names TRBD2, a call not compared with the DNA. TRBV21-1 has pseudogene status. The CDR3 spans 14 residues. CDR3 sequence: CASSKEVVGETQYF. DNA for the CDR3: TGTGCCAGCAGCAAAGAGGTCGTCGGGGAGACCCAGTACTTC.

The chain carries TRBV5-1 and TRBJ2-7, with a weak D call TRBD2 (5 bases). V dropped 4 bases and J dropped 4 bases, with 9 bases sitting between them. The germline CDR1 and CDR2 sequences are SGHRS and YFSETQ. The CDR3 totals 12 residues. The DNA for the CDR3 is TGCGCCAGCAGCACGGGGAGTTACGAGCAGTACTTC. Its translation: CASSTGSYEQYF.

This chain links TRBV21-1 with TRBJ1-5; TRBD1 reflects the table's D call only, with no check against the DNA. TRBV21-1 is a recognized pseudogene. The CDR3 is 15 residues long. This CDR3 is CASSIPDRGHEPQHF. CDR3 DNA sequence: TGTGCCAGCAGCATCCCCGACAGGGGGCACGAGCCCCAGCATTTT.

This rearrangement joins TRBV27 to TRBJ1-6; D is ambiguous. Trimming took 10 bases from V and 4 from J, leaving 11 bases between them. The CDR3 has 13 residues. Looked up from germline, CDR1 is MNHEY and CDR2 is SMNVEV (reference sequence). The CDR3 is CATSPDYNSPLHF. CDR3 sequence (DNA): TGTGCCACCTCGCCAGATTATAATTCACCCCTCCACTTT.

Note on this clone: One end of the junction is discordant with germline, which a read error may explain. This rearrangement joins TRBV5-1 to TRBJ2-4, with 9 bases that match TRBD1. CDR1 and CDR2 (germline): SGHRS, YFSETQ. The CDR3 is 12 residues long. DNA of the CDR3: TGCGCCAGCAGCAGGGACAGGGTCACCTTTCTCTTC. It codes for CASSRDRVTFLF.

The gene calls are TRBV5-5 and TRBJ1-1, with D possibly TRBD1 on 5 matching bases. This CDR3 spans 14 amino acids. The V and J ends lost 1 base and 3 bases respectively, with 10 bases between them. Germline values: CDR1 SGHKS, CDR2 YYEKEE (reference sequence). The CDR3 DNA reads TGTGCCAGCAGCTTGCCCGACAGAGACACTGAAGCTTTCTTT. This translates into CASSLPDRDTEAFF. Full variable domain (remainder filled in from reference TRBV5-5 and TRBJ1-1): DAGVTQSPTHLIKTRGQQVTLRCSPISGHKSVSWYQQVLGQGPQFIFQYYEKEERGRGNFPDRFSARQFPNYSSELNVNALLLGDSALYLCASSLPDRDTEAFFGQGTRLTVV.

The rearrangement links TRBV10-3 to TRBJ2-7; perhaps TRBD1 as D (5 bases). CDR1 is ENHRY and CDR2 is SYGVKD in the germline V gene. The length of the CDR3 is 12 residues. V was shortened by 4 bases and J by 5 bases, with 9 bases between the two germline ends. This chain's CDR3 is CAISGIGDEQYF. In DNA, the CDR3 is TGTGCCATCAGTGGTATAGGGGACGAGCAGTACTTC.

The chain recombines TRBV10-3 with TRBJ1-1; perhaps TRBD1 as D (5 bases). Trimming took 3 bases from V and 5 from J, leaving 13 bases between them. Germline CDR1 ENHRY, CDR2 SYGVKD. This CDR3 comprises 14 residues. In DNA, the CDR3 is TGTGCCATCAGTGACAGGGTTATAGGGACTGAAGCTTTCTTT. This translates into CAISDRVIGTEAFF.